This T cell receptor (beta chain) was obtained from a study of blood T cell repertoires in COVID-19. The protocol was immunoSEQ multiplex PCR, while the TCRdb copy is restricted to in-frame clones and leaves out a portion. The sample lists some 78,000 clones, roughly 86% seen once, with 4.9% in the top ten. CDR1 and CDR2 from the germline V gene are SGHNT and YYREEE (reference sequence). J gave up 0 bases and V 4 bases, and 13 bases lay outside the gene matches. This CDR3 has 19 amino acids. The sequenced material came from peripheral blood. This TCR was recovered from a middle-aged man with active or convalescent COVID-19. The chain combines TRBV5-4 with TRBJ2-5, with 12 bases that match TRBD2. In DNA form, the CDR3 reads TGTGCCAGCAGCAAGGAGACTAGCGGGGGCCGGGGGTACCAAGAGACCCAGTACTTC. It specifies CASSKETSGGRGYQETQYF.